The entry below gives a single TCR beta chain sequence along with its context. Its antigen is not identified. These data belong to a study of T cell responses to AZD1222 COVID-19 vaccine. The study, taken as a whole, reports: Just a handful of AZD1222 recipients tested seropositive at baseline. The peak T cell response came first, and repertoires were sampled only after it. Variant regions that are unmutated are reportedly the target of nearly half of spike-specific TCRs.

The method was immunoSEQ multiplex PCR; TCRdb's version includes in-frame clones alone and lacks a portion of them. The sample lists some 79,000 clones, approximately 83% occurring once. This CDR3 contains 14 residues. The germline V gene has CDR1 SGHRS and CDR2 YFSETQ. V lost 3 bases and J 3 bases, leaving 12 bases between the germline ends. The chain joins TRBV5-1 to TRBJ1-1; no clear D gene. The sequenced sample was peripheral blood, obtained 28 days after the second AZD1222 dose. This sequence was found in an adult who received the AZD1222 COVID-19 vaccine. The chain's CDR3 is CASSSSGLDTEAFF. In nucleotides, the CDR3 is TGCGCCAGCAGCTCCAGTGGTTTGGACACTGAAGCTTTCTTT.